The sequence of this TCR beta chain was determined in a study of CD8+CD57+ T cells in acquired aplastic anemia. Study at large: Sorting CD4+ and CD8+ cells gave DNA averaging approximately 2.9 ug.

The template for TCR beta VDJ and CDR3 sequence profiling was genomic DNA. TCRdb reanalysed the reads using MiXCR and keeps one entry per CDR3 protein. This table has 80,000 or so distinct CDR3 sequences, 55% to 75% appearing once. This CDR3 has 11 amino acids. V was cut by 5 bases and J by 5 bases, with 7 bases left in between. CDR1 is SGDLS, CDR2 YYNGEE, per germline. It was patients with CD8+CD57+ cell expansion by flow cytometry who were chosen for sequencing. The cohort consisted entirely of patients having severe acquired aplastic anemia. Turning to this clonotype: Its specificity is not known.

Findings and caveats of the study: Patients and controls were found to share over 25 CD8+ CDR3 sequences.

The chain recombines TRBV9 with TRBJ1-2; D remains ambiguous. The receptor was isolated from a human donor with aplastic anemia. Sequencing used sorted CD4+, CD8+, or CD8+CD57+ T cells (not recorded which) from PBMCs. CDR3 in amino acids: CASSRDYGYTF. CDR3 nucleotides: TGTGCCAGCAGTCGGGATTATGGCTACACCTTC.